Listed below are T cell receptor beta chains from one sample, sequenced in a study of identical twins. Via MiXCR, TCRdb re-called the 5' RACE reads, giving one row per CDR3 protein. The sample lists about 220,000 distinct CDR3 sequences; 6.5% were seen once. The data were also submitted as part of a second study, on T cells expressing NK-cell markers.

Specimen: CD8+ T cells sorted from blood. Receptor source: a woman under 30 in good health. CDR3s include the opening cysteine and the closing phenylalanine or tryptophan. The order of the fields is CDR3 DNA, CDR3 protein, CDR3 length, J gene, D gene, clone size, V gene. A D gene is named only where the DNA matches it firmly. Size is stated for part of the rows, as once, few or many counts, or as a class when the clone is expanded.

DNA: TGTGCCAGCCTCCAAGGGGAAGAGCAGTACTTC; CDR3: CASLQGEEQYF; length: 11; J: TRBJ2-7; D: -; size: few; V: TRBV28
DNA: TGTGCCAGCGGCCGACAGGCCTATGGCTACACCTTC; CDR3: CASGRQAYGYTF; length: 12; J: TRBJ1-2; D: -; size: many; V: TRBV12-3/TRBV12-4
DNA: TGTGCCAGCAGGGACCTAGCGGGCTTTCAAGAGACCCAGTACTTC; CDR3: CASRDLAGFQETQYF; length: 15; J: TRBJ2-5; D: TRBD2; size: many; V: TRBV3-1
DNA: TGTGCCAGCAGCTTACTGCGGGTTTTGGTTGGGGACGAGCAGTACTTC; CDR3: CASSLLRVLVGDEQYF; length: 16; J: TRBJ2-7; D: -; size: many; V: TRBV11-2
DNA: TGTGCCAGCAGTCCCTCGGGGGGTGGGACTGAAGCTTTCTTT; CDR3: CASSPSGGGTEAFF; length: 14; J: TRBJ1-1; D: -; size: many; V: TRBV12-3/TRBV12-4
DNA: TGTGCCAGCAGTTACATCCGGGGGTGTATAGTTGGCACCGGGGAGCTGTTTTTT; CDR3: CASSYIRGCIVGTGELFF; length: 18; J: TRBJ2-2; D: -; size: many; V: TRBV6-7
DNA: TGTGCCAGCAGTTTCCCCGACCGCGATGGCTACACCTTC; CDR3: CASSFPDRDGYTF; length: 13; J: TRBJ1-2; D: -; size: few; V: TRBV7-9
DNA: TGTGCCAGCAGCCCATCGACAGGGCAGACAGATACGCAGTATTTT; CDR3: CASSPSTGQTDTQYF; length: 15; J: TRBJ2-3; D: TRBD1; size: -; V: TRBV7-9
DNA: TGTGCCAGCCGTTCGAAGCGGGGAGAGACCCAGTACTTC; CDR3: CASRSKRGETQYF; length: 13; J: TRBJ2-5; D: TRBD2; size: -; V: TRBV13
DNA: TGTGCCTGGAGTGGCAGGGAGAATTCACCCCTCCACTTT; CDR3: CAWSGRENSPLHF; length: 13; J: TRBJ1-6; D: -; size: few; V: TRBV30
DNA: TGCGCCAGCAGCCTCCTTCTAGGGAGTGAGAACATTCAGTACTTC; CDR3: CASSLLLGSENIQYF; length: 15; J: TRBJ2-4; D: -; size: many; V: TRBV4-1
DNA: TGTGCCGCAGGTGGGGCGGGGGGGGATACGCAGTATTTT; CDR3: CAAGGAGGDTQYF; length: 13; J: TRBJ2-3; D: TRBD2; size: few; V: TRBV12-3/TRBV12-4
DNA: TGTGCCAGCAGCGTAGTGGGGGGAGGCACTGAAGCTTTCTTT; CDR3: CASSVVGGGTEAFF; length: 14; J: TRBJ1-1; D: -; size: few; V: TRBV9
DNA: TGTGCCAGCAGCTTAGCAGTGGGTCGGGGTAGACAGGACTACGAGCAGTACTTC; CDR3: CASSLAVGRGRQDYEQYF; length: 18; J: TRBJ2-7; D: -; size: -; V: TRBV11-1
DNA: TGTGCCAGTGAGACGACCCACGTTCAAGAGACCCAGTACTTC; CDR3: CASETTHVQETQYF; length: 14; J: TRBJ2-5; D: -; size: -; V: TRBV25-1
DNA: TGTGCCACCACCCCGGGGGACGTTTCACCGGAGCAGTTCTTC; CDR3: CATTPGDVSPEQFF; length: 14; J: TRBJ2-1; D: -; size: many; V: TRBV2
DNA: TGCGCCAGCAGCCAGGCCTTAGCGGGAGGGCCGATGGTGGTAGATACGCAGTATTTT; CDR3: CASSQALAGGPMVVDTQYF; length: 19; J: TRBJ2-3; D: TRBD2; size: -; V: TRBV4-3
DNA: TGTGCCAGCAGTGAGTTGGTAGCGGAGGAGCAGTACTTC; CDR3: CASSELVAEEQYF; length: 13; J: TRBJ2-7; D: -; size: -; V: TRBV25-1
DNA: TGTGCCAGCATCGCCGGGACAGGGTTGTATGAGCAGTTCTTC; CDR3: CASIAGTGLYEQFF; length: 14; J: TRBJ2-1; D: TRBD1; size: -; V: TRBV7-8
DNA: TGTGCCAGCAGTTTGCTGACTGCCAACTATGGCTACACCTTC; CDR3: CASSLLTANYGYTF; length: 14; J: TRBJ1-2; D: -; size: -; V: TRBV25-1
DNA: TGTGCCAGCAGCTTAGAACTAGCGGACCCTAAAGAGCAGTACTTC; CDR3: CASSLELADPKEQYF; length: 15; J: TRBJ2-7; D: TRBD2; size: few; V: TRBV7-9
DNA: TGTGCCAGCAGCCCACCGGGACAAACCTACGAGCAGTACTTC; CDR3: CASSPPGQTYEQYF; length: 14; J: TRBJ2-7; D: -; size: few; V: TRBV7-9
DNA: TGCGCCAGCAGCCAAGTCGTCCGGGACAGAGGCAAAAACATTCAGTACTTC; CDR3: CASSQVVRDRGKNIQYF; length: 17; J: TRBJ2-4; D: TRBD1; size: many; V: TRBV4-3
DNA: TGTGCCAGCAGCCAGGGACTTCACGAGCAGTACTTC; CDR3: CASSQGLHEQYF; length: 12; J: TRBJ2-7; D: -; size: -; V: TRBV5-5
DNA: TGTGCCAGCAGTTACTCACTCAGGGGTTTTCTAACAGATACGCAGTATTTT; CDR3: CASSYSLRGFLTDTQYF; length: 17; J: TRBJ2-3; D: -; size: -; V: TRBV6-5
DNA: TGTGCCAGCAGCTTAACAGGGGTTTCGGAAGCTTTCTTT; CDR3: CASSLTGVSEAFF; length: 13; J: TRBJ1-1; D: TRBD1; size: few; V: TRBV5-5
DNA: TGTGCCAGCAGCTTAGTTGCAGGGGGCGCTTCTGGTGGCTACACCTTC; CDR3: CASSLVAGGASGGYTF; length: 16; J: TRBJ1-2; D: TRBD1; size: few; V: TRBV11-2
DNA: TGTGCCGCGGGATCACCGGGCTTCGAAGCTTTCTTT; CDR3: CAAGSPGFEAFF; length: 12; J: TRBJ1-1; D: -; size: few; V: TRBV6-5
DNA: TGTGCCGTCTCGGGCCTTAGGGAGCTGTTTTTT; CDR3: CAVSGLRELFF; length: 11; J: TRBJ2-2; D: -; size: few; V: TRBV19
DNA: TGCGCCAGCAGCCAAGATCTTGGAGGGGTCTCCTACGAGCAGTACTTC; CDR3: CASSQDLGGVSYEQYF; length: 16; J: TRBJ2-7; D: -; size: -; V: TRBV4-3
DNA: TGTGCCAGCATTTCCACGACTAGCGCGACCGGGGAGCTGTTTTTT; CDR3: CASISTTSATGELFF; length: 15; J: TRBJ2-2; D: TRBD2; size: -; V: TRBV6-2/TRBV6-3
DNA: TGTGCCACCCTGGGCCTGGGACTAGCGGAGACTCAAGAGACCCAGTACTTC; CDR3: CATLGLGLAETQETQYF; length: 17; J: TRBJ2-5; D: TRBD2; size: few; V: TRBV11-2
DNA: TGTGCCAGCAGCTATACTAGCGATCAAGAGACCCAGTACTTC; CDR3: CASSYTSDQETQYF; length: 14; J: TRBJ2-5; D: TRBD2; size: many; V: TRBV12-3/TRBV12-4
DNA: TGTGCCAGCAGTTACATCATCGGGGGGAAAAACACTGAAGCTTTCTTT; CDR3: CASSYIIGGKNTEAFF; length: 16; J: TRBJ1-1; D: -; size: -; V: TRBV6-2/TRBV6-3
DNA: TGTGCCACCCTTGCGGAGGAGTCCGACGAGCAGTACTTC; CDR3: CATLAEESDEQYF; length: 13; J: TRBJ2-7; D: -; size: -; V: TRBV2
DNA: TGTGCCATCAGTGGGCAGGAGGGCAATCAGCCCCAGCATTTT; CDR3: CAISGQEGNQPQHF; length: 14; J: TRBJ1-5; D: -; size: -; V: TRBV10-3
DNA: TGTGCCAGCAGCAGTAGCGGTGCCGGGGAGCTGTTTTTT; CDR3: CASSSSGAGELFF; length: 13; J: TRBJ2-2; D: -; size: many; V: TRBV9
DNA: TGCAGTGCTAGCGACGAGTGGAGTGGGTCTTCACCCCTCCACTTT; CDR3: CSASDEWSGSSPLHF; length: 15; J: TRBJ1-6; D: -; size: many; V: TRBV20-1
DNA: TGTGCCAGCAGCCCCTTTAGCGGCAATGAGCAGTTCTTC; CDR3: CASSPFSGNEQFF; length: 13; J: TRBJ2-1; D: -; size: few; V: TRBV5-6
DNA: TGTGCCAGCAGTTATAGGGGGGACAGTAAAGAGACCCAGTACTTC; CDR3: CASSYRGDSKETQYF; length: 15; J: TRBJ2-5; D: -; size: few; V: TRBV6-5
DNA: TGTGCCAGCAGCTTTTTCCGGGACTCACGGGGGGAGCAGTTCTTC; CDR3: CASSFFRDSRGEQFF; length: 15; J: TRBJ2-1; D: -; size: -; V: TRBV9
DNA: TGTGCCAGCAGCGGCGGAGCTTTACCGACAGGGGCTGGGGCCAACGTCCTGACTTTC; CDR3: CASSGGALPTGAGANVLTF; length: 19; J: TRBJ2-6; D: TRBD1; size: many; V: TRBV9
DNA: TGTGCCAGCAGTTACACGGGACAGTCGGAGACCCAGTACTTC; CDR3: CASSYTGQSETQYF; length: 14; J: TRBJ2-5; D: TRBD1; size: few; V: TRBV6-2/TRBV6-3
DNA: TGCAGCGCTGGACTAGGAGCCTACAATGAGCAGTTCTTC; CDR3: CSAGLGAYNEQFF; length: 13; J: TRBJ2-1; D: TRBD2; size: many; V: TRBV29-1
DNA: TGTGCCAGCAGTTACTTTGCGGGAAGGACGAAAGAGACCCAGTACTTC; CDR3: CASSYFAGRTKETQYF; length: 16; J: TRBJ2-5; D: -; size: -; V: TRBV6-5
DNA: TGTGCCAGCAGCGACCCACGGGGGGCTAACACCGGGGAGCTGTTTTTT; CDR3: CASSDPRGANTGELFF; length: 16; J: TRBJ2-2; D: -; size: -; V: TRBV9
DNA: TGTGCCATCAGTGACGGTCGCGGGGATACCTACGAGCAGTACTTC; CDR3: CAISDGRGDTYEQYF; length: 15; J: TRBJ2-7; D: -; size: many; V: TRBV10-3